These 5 T cell receptor beta chains share one sample of origin, sequenced in a study of blood T cells in healthy people across ages. Alongside a J-beta primer mix, a sample-barcoded 5' primer served in a second PCR lasting roughly 7 to 12 cycles. TCRdb recomputed calls from the 5' RACE reads with MiXCR, one row per CDR3 protein. The table includes around 1.5 million distinct CDR3 sequences, approximately 42% detected once. The sequencing input was blood. These receptors came from a woman younger than 35 in good health.

This clonotype was counted between two and nine times. The chain has TRBV27 and TRBJ1-2; 8 bases map to TRBD1. The CDR3 is 15 residues long. The ends lost 5 bases at V and 8 bases at J; junction bases unmatched: 13. Germline V lookup: CDR1 MNHEY, CDR2 SMNVEV (reference sequence). CDR3 sequence (DNA): TGTGCCAGCAGTCCCGAGGCACAGGGGGTGGGGGGCTACACCTTC. Its protein is CASSPEAQGVGGYTF.

The chain carries TRBV20-1 and TRBJ2-7, with 8 positions matching TRBD2. The junction had 7 bases not matched to a gene; V was cut back by 5 bases and J by 4 bases. Germline CDR1 reads DFQATT; CDR2 reads SNEGSKA (reference sequence). This CDR3 contains 13 residues. CDR3 amino acids: CSAGRSSGYEQYF. The CDR3 DNA is TGCAGTGCTGGTCGTTCTAGCGGGTACGAGCAGTACTTC.

Remarks on this clonotype: The junction departs from germline at one end; a sequencing error may be responsible. The rearrangement links TRBV7-9 to TRBJ2-1, with D possibly being TRBD1 (5 bases). The CDR3 spans 15 residues. Germline V gene sequence: CDR1 SEHNR, CDR2 FQNEAQ (reference sequence). CDR3: CACSSTAFSYNEQFF. The CDR3 region has the DNA TGTGCCTGCAGCTCGACAGCCTTTTCCTACAATGAGCAGTTCTTC.

This sequence joins TRBV6-1 and TRBJ2-1; D call uncertain. V lost 2 bases to trimming and J lost 8 bases, with 19 bases between them. This CDR3 has 16 residues. Germline assignment: CDR1 MNHNS and CDR2 SASEGT. The CDR3 nucleotides are TGTGCCAGCAGTGAACGCGTCTCAGCAGGATTCCATGAGCAGTTCTTC. It specifies CASSERVSAGFHEQFF.

V gene TRBV6-5 combines with J gene TRBJ1-2; D possibly corresponds to TRBD1 (6 bases). CDR3 size: 13 residues. CDR1 and CDR2 from the germline V gene are MNHEY and SVGAGI. With 4 bases removed from V and 5 bases from J, the gap between germline ends came to 11 bases. CDR3 in amino acids: CASSSARGYGYTF. The CDR3 DNA is TGTGCCAGCAGTTCAGCCAGGGGTTATGGCTACACCTTC.